This T cell receptor (beta chain) was captured by sequencing in a study of CD8 T cells in ankylosing spondylitis. About this clonotype: No antigen is known for it.

TCRdb recomputed calls from the 5' RACE reads with MiXCR, one row per CDR3 protein. The sample records hundreds of thousands of distinct CDR3 sequences, roughly a sixth being singletons. Study findings and constraints: Reportedly, significant enrichment of disease-linked clones occurred in matched ankylosing spondylitis synovial fluid. Characteristic, it appeared, of ankylosing spondylitis blood was a TCR beta motif of seven or eight highly homologous variants.

The CDR3 contains 16 residues. Germline V gives CDR1 DFQATT, CDR2 SNEGSKA (reference sequence). Trimming pared 4 bases from V and 0 bases from J, leaving 18 bases between. The clonotype comes from a male donor with ankylosing spondylitis. The sequencing input was blood, either unsorted or a sorted T cell fraction (not recorded which). This chain links TRBV20-1 with TRBJ1-1, with D unresolved. DNA of the CDR3: TGCAGTGCTAATCCCGGCTTGCTTTTCATGAACACTGAAGCTTTCTTT. Its protein is CSANPGLLFMNTEAFF.